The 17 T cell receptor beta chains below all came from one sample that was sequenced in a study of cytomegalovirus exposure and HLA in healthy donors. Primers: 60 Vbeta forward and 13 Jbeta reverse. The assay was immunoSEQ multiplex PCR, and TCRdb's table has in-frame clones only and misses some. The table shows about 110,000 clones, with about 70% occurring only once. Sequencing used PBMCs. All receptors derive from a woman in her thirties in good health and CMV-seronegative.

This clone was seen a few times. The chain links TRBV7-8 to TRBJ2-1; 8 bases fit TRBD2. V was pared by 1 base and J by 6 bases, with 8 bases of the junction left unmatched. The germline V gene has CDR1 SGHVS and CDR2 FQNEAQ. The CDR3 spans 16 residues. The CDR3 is CASSLGREGPFNEQFF. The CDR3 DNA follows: TGTGCCAGCAGCTTAGGCCGGGAGGGTCCCTTCAATGAGCAGTTCTTC.

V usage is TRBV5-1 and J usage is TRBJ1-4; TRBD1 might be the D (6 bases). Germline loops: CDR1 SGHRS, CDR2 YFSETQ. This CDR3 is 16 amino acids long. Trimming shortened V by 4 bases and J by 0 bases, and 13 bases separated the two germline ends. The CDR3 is CASSQGHSATNEKLFF. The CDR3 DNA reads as TGCGCCAGCAGCCAGGGACACAGTGCAACTAATGAAAAACTGTTTTTT.

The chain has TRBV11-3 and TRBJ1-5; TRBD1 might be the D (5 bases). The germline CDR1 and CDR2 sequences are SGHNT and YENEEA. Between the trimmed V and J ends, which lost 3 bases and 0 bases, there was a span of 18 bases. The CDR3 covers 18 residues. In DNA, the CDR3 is TGTGCCAGCAGCTTGAACAGGCCGAATCAATATAGCAATCAGCCCCAGCATTTT. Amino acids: CASSLNRPNQYSNQPQHF.

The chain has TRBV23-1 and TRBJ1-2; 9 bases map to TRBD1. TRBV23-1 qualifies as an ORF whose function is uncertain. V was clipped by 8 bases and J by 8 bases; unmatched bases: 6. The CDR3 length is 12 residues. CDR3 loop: CASDRGILGYTF. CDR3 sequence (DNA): TGCGCCAGCGACAGGGGGATCCTCGGCTACACCTTC.

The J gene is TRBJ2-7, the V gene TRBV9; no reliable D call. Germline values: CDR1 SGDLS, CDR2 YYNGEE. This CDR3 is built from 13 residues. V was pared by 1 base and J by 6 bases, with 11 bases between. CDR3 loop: CASSVLTAGEQYF. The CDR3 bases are TGTGCCAGCAGCGTACTAACTGCTGGCGAGCAGTACTTC.

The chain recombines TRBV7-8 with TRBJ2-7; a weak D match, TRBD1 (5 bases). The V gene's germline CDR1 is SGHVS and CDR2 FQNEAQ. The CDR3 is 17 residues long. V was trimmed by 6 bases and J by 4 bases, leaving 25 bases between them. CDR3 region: CASSSRPTWTSGYEQYF. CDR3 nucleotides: TGTGCCAGCAGTTCTAGGCCTACATGGACAAGTGGGTACGAGCAGTACTTC.

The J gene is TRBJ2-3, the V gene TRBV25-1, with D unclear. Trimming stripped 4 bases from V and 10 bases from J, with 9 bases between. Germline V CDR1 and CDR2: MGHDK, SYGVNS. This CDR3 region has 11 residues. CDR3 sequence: CASSGGFPQYF. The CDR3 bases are TGTGCCAGCAGTGGCGGTTTTCCGCAGTATTTT.

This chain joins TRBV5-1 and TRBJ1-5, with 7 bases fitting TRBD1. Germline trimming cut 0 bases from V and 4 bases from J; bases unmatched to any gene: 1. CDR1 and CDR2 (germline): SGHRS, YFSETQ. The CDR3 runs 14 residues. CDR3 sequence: CASSLEGQNQPQHF. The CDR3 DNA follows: TGCGCCAGCAGCTTGGAGGGACAGAATCAGCCCCAGCATTTT.

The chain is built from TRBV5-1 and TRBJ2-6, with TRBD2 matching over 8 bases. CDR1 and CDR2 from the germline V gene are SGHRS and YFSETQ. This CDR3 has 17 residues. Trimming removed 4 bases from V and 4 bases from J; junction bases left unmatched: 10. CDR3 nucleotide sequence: TGCGCCAGCAGCAAGGGACTAGTTCCCCTCGGGGCCAACGTCCTGACTTTC. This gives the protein CASSKGLVPLGANVLTF. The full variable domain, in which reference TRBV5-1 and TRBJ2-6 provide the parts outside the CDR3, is KAGVTQTPRYLIKTRGQQVTLSCSPISGHRSVSWYQQTPGQGLQFLFEYFSETQRNKGNFPGRFSGRQFSNSRSEMNVSTLELGDSALYLCASSKGLVPLGANVLTFGAGSRLTVL.

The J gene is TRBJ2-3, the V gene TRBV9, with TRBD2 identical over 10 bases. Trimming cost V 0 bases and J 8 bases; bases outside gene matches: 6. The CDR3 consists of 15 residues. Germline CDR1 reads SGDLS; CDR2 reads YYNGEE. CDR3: CASSVDPSGGGTQYF. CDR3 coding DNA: TGTGCCAGCAGCGTAGATCCTAGCGGGGGAGGTACGCAGTATTTT. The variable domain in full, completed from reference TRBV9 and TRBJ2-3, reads DSGVTQTPKHLITATGQRVTLRCSPRSGDLSVYWYQQSLDQGLQFLIQYYNGEERAKGNILERFSAQQFPDLHSELNLSSLELGDSALYFCASSVDPSGGGTQYFGPGTRLTVL.

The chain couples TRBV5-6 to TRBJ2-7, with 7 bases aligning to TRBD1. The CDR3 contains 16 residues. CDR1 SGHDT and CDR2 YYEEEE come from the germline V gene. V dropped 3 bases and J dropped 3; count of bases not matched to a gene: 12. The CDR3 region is CASSSARAQGDYEQYF. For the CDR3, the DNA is TGTGCCAGCAGCTCAGCCAGGGCCCAGGGGGACTACGAGCAGTACTTC.

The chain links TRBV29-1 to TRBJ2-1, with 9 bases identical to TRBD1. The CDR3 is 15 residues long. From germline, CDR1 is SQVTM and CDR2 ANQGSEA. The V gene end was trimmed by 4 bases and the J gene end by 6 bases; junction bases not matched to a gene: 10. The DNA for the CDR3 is TGCAGCGTTGCACAAGGGACAGGGAGGCGCAATGAGCAGTTCTTC. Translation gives CSVAQGTGRRNEQFF.

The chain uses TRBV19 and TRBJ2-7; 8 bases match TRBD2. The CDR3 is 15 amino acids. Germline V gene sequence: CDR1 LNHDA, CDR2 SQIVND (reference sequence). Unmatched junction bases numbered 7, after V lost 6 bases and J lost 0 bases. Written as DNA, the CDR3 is TGTGCCAGTAGGCTAGCGGGCCATAGCTCCTACGAGCAGTACTTC. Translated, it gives CASRLAGHSSYEQYF.

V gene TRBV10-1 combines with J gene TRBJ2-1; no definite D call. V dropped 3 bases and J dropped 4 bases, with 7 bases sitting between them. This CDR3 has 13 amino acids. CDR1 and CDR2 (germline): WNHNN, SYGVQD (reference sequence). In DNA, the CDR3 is TGCGCCAGCAGTGAAGAGCTTTACAATGAGCAGTTCTTC. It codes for CASSEELYNEQFF.

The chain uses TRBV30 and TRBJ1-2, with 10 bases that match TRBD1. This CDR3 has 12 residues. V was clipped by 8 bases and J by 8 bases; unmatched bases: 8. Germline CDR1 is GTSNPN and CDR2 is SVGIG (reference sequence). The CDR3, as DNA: TGTGCCGGTGGACAGGGGGAGTGGGGCTACACCTTC. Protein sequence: CAGGQGEWGYTF.

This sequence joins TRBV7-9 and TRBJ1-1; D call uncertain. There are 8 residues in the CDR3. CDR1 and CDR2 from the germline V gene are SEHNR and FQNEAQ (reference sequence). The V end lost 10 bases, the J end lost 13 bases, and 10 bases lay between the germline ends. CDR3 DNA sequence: TGTGCCACCAGTCCCGGTTTCTTT. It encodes CATSPGFF. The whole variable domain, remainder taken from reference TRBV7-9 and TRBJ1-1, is DTGVSQNPRHKITKRGQNVTFRCDPISEHNRLYWYRQTLGQGPEFLTYFQNEAQLEKSRLLSDRFSAERPKGSFSTLEIQRTEQGDSAMYLCATSPGFFGQGTRLTVV.

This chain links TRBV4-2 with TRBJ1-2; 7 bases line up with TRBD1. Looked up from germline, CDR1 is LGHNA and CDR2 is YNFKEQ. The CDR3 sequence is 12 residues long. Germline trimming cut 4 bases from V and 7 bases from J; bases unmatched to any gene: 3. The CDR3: CASSPGGRGYTF. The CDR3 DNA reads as TGTGCCAGCAGCCCAGGGGGACGTGGCTACACCTTC.